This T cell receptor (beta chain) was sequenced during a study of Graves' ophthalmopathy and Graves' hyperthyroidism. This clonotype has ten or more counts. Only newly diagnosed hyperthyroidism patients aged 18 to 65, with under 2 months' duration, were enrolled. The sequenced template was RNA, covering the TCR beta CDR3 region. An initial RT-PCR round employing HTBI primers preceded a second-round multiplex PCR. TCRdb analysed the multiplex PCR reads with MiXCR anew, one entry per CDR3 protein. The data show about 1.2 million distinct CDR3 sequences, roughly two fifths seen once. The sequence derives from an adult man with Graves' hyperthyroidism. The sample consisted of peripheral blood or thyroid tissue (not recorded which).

The CDR3 reads CSVEYAGYGYGYTF. The CDR3 region has the DNA TGCAGCGTTGAATATGCTGGGTACGGCTATGGCTACACCTTC. This chain connects TRBV29-1 to TRBJ1-2; D ambiguous. This CDR3 region has 14 residues. Germline V gene data show CDR1 as SQVTM and CDR2 as ANQGSEA. The V and J ends lost 2 bases and 4 bases respectively, with 14 bases between them.